The source of this TCR beta chain is a study of identifying expanded T cells in peripheral blood. Study-level findings and limits: Differentially abundant clones: roughly 1.2 between replicates, about 15 at approximately 13 days, 19 to 20 at four. Variance in clone template counts between approximately two-week samples significantly increased with total template count across all healthy donors.

During the collection period, no donor immune events like infections were recorded. The CDR3 has 15 amino acids. Germline V lookup: CDR1 SGHTA, CDR2 FQGTGA. With 3 bases removed from V and 8 bases from J, the gap between germline ends came to 16 bases. Sequenced by immunoSEQ multiplex PCR; TCRdb stores in-frame clones only, minus some. The table records roughly 84,000 clones, roughly 90% of them present only once. On this clone: Its antigen is unidentified.

The TCR was taken from a person aged 18 to 75 in good health. The source material was blood. This sequence joins TRBV7-3 and TRBJ2-2; maybe TRBD2 (6 bases). The CDR3 loop is CASSFGAGPKGELFF. The DNA of the CDR3 is TGTGCCAGCAGCTTCGGGGCGGGACCTAAAGGGGAGCTGTTTTTT.